These T cell receptor beta chains were read from a single sample in a study of post-analysis software for immune sequencing data. A single record per CDR3 protein comes from TCRdb applying MiXCR to the PCR reads. The top ten clones hold around 4.7% of a sample with some 800,000 distinct CDR3 sequences, roughly 46% of them seen once. Sequences were obtained from blood. The receptors originated from a girl between 5 and 17 years old with multiple sclerosis. The CDR3 runs from the conserved cysteine through the conserved F or W. The D gene is left open where the match is weak. Clone size is shown for a subset of rows, as once, few, many or a class of expanded clone.

j_gene: TRBJ2-1
abundance: .
d_gene: .
v_gene: TRBV7-3
CDR3aa: CASSLGLSGRTAYNEQFF
CDR3nt: TGTGCCAGCAGCTTAGGTTTAAGCGGTCGAACGGCCTACAATGAGCAGTTCTTC

j_gene: TRBJ1-4
abundance: .
d_gene: .
v_gene: TRBV4-3
CDR3aa: CASSPKLGPNEKLFF
CDR3nt: TGCGCCAGCAGCCCCAAGCTGGGGCCTAATGAAAAACTGTTTTTT

j_gene: TRBJ2-1
abundance: .
d_gene: TRBD2
v_gene: TRBV29-1
CDR3aa: CSATSGGPYNEQFF
CDR3nt: TGCAGCGCTACTAGCGGGGGTCCATACAATGAGCAGTTCTTC

j_gene: TRBJ1-1
abundance: .
d_gene: TRBD1
v_gene: TRBV7-9
CDR3aa: CASSNTGTGEGTEAFF
CDR3nt: TGTGCCAGCAGCAATACCGGGACAGGGGAGGGCACTGAAGCTTTCTTT

j_gene: TRBJ2-1
abundance: .
d_gene: .
v_gene: TRBV15
CDR3aa: CATSRDLAGAYNEQFF
CDR3nt: TGTGCCACCAGCAGAGATCTGGCGGGTGCTTACAATGAGCAGTTCTTC

j_gene: TRBJ2-3
abundance: few
d_gene: .
v_gene: TRBV20-1
CDR3aa: CSATSLDPTDTQYF
CDR3nt: TGCAGTGCTACTTCACTAGATCCCACAGATACGCAGTATTTT

j_gene: TRBJ1-2
abundance: few
d_gene: .
v_gene: TRBV27
CDR3aa: CASSLSGRANYGYTF
CDR3nt: TGTGCCAGCAGTTTATCGGGCAGGGCTAACTATGGCTACACCTTC

j_gene: TRBJ2-1
abundance: .
d_gene: TRBD2
v_gene: TRBV6-2/TRBV6-3
CDR3aa: CASSPWASGSPYNEQFF
CDR3nt: TGTGCCAGCAGCCCCTGGGCTAGCGGGAGCCCCTACAATGAGCAGTTCTTC

j_gene: TRBJ2-1
abundance: few
d_gene: .
v_gene: TRBV7-6
CDR3aa: CASSSLTPGTLNNEQFF
CDR3nt: TGTGCCAGCAGCTCACTAACTCCCGGGACGTTGAACAATGAGCAGTTCTTC

j_gene: TRBJ2-3
abundance: .
d_gene: .
v_gene: TRBV28
CDR3aa: CASSFTSSITQYF
CDR3nt: TGTGCCAGCAGTTTCACTAGTTCTATTACGCAGTATTTT

j_gene: TRBJ1-2
abundance: .
d_gene: .
v_gene: TRBV5-1
CDR3aa: CASSWTTGWDYGYTF
CDR3nt: TGCGCCAGCAGCTGGACAACAGGGTGGGACTATGGCTACACCTTC

j_gene: TRBJ2-1
abundance: .
d_gene: .
v_gene: TRBV10-3
CDR3aa: CAISDPPVMDEQFF
CDR3nt: TGTGCCATCAGTGACCCTCCGGTAATGGATGAGCAGTTCTTC

j_gene: TRBJ2-3
abundance: .
d_gene: TRBD2
v_gene: TRBV7-2
CDR3aa: CASSLLAGVSLTITDTQYF
CDR3nt: TGTGCCAGCAGCTTACTAGCGGGAGTATCCTTAACGATCACAGATACACAGTATTTT

j_gene: TRBJ2-1
abundance: .
d_gene: TRBD2
v_gene: TRBV20-1
CDR3aa: CSAGRAGGLNEQFF
CDR3nt: TGCAGTGCTGGACGAGCGGGAGGCCTCAATGAGCAGTTCTTC